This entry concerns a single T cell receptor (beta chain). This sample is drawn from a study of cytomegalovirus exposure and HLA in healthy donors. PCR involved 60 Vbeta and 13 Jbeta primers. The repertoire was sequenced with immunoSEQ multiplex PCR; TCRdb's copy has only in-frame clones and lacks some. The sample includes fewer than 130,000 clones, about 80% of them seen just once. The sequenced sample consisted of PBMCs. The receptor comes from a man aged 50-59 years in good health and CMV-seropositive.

The CDR3 here is CASSLGLGTGVSNQPQHF. The DNA for the CDR3 is TGTGCCAGCAGTTTAGGTTTGGGGACAGGGGTTAGCAATCAGCCCCAGCATTTT. V is TRBV28 and J is TRBJ1-5; 10 nucleotides match TRBD1. Trimming cost V 2 bases and J 0 bases; bases outside gene matches: 7. CDR3 size: 18 residues. Germline lookup yields CDR1 MDHEN and CDR2 SYDVKM.